This T cell receptor beta chain was profiled in a study of CD8 T cells in ankylosing spondylitis. Remarks on this clonotype: Its antigen is unidentified.

Study-level results: Significantly higher representation of disease-linked clones was reported for matched ankylosing spondylitis synovial fluid.

TCRdb passed the 5' RACE reads through MiXCR, listing each CDR3 protein once. There are fewer than 250,000 distinct CDR3 sequences in the sample; roughly a tenth occur only once, and roughly a fifth lies in the top ten. There are 15 residues in the CDR3. The V segment lost 3 bases and the J segment 5 bases; nucleotides outside the gene matches: 6. Germline V lookup: CDR1 ENHRY, CDR2 SYGVKD. The sample comprised blood, either unsorted or a sorted T cell fraction (not recorded which). The source of this sequence is a male donor with ankylosing spondylitis or in good health (not recorded which). This chain uses TRBV10-3 with TRBJ2-5; 10 bases line up with TRBD1. Here the CDR3 DNA reads TGTGCCATCAGTGAAGGGACAGGGGCGGTGGAGACCCAGTACTTC. This sequence encodes CAISEGTGAVETQYF.